This passage covers 23 T cell receptor beta chains from one sample sequenced in a study of T-cell memory formation after mild COVID-19. TCRdb re-called the 5' RACE reads through MiXCR, storing one row per CDR3 protein. This sample has approximately 340,000 distinct CDR3 sequences; approximately 16% occur once, and the top ten carry around 22%. Material for sequencing was PBMCs or a T cell subset sorted from them (not recorded which). The receptors shown here come from a man between 18 and 29 years old who had mild COVID-19 (a few samples of this study predate the infection). Cell type and time point are not known.

CDR3 amino acids: CASSKDSYNEQFF. The CDR3 DNA follows: TGTGCCAGCAGCAAAGACAGCTACAATGAGCAGTTCTTC. V usage is TRBV7-2 and J usage is TRBJ2-1; the D gene is possibly TRBD1 (5 bases). Germline values: CDR1 SGHTA, CDR2 FQGNSA. V lost 5 bases to trimming and J lost 3 bases, with 8 bases between them. This CDR3 contains 13 residues.

The chain has TRBV28 and TRBJ2-1; 8 positions agree with TRBD1. CDR1 is MDHEN, CDR2 SYDVKM, per germline. The CDR3 spans 15 residues. Trimming removed 5 bases from V and 0 bases from J; junction bases left unmatched: 3. DNA of the CDR3: TGTGCCAGCAGTCACAGGGGGAGCTCCTACAATGAGCAGTTCTTC. This sequence encodes CASSHRGSSYNEQFF.

The chain combines TRBV5-5 with TRBJ2-6; D may be TRBD2 (5 bases). The CDR3 covers 17 residues. V dropped 5 bases and J dropped 0 bases, with 15 bases sitting between them. The germline V gene has CDR1 SGHKS and CDR2 YYEKEE (reference sequence). Written as DNA, the CDR3 is TGTGCCAGCAGAAAGGCGGGTGGTGGCTCTGGGGCCAACGTCCTGACTTTC. Its protein product is CASRKAGGGSGANVLTF.

The V and J genes are TRBV7-3 and TRBJ2-1, with TRBD1 identical over 9 bases. V lost 5 bases, J lost 13 bases, and 12 bases stayed unmatched. Germline V gene lookup returns CDR1 SGHTA and CDR2 FQGTGA. This CDR3 contains 14 residues. CDR3 in amino acids: CASSETGGLETQFF. The CDR3 DNA reads as TGTGCCAGCAGCGAAACAGGGGGCCTGGAGACCCAGTTCTTC.

This sequence joins TRBV6-5 and TRBJ2-7; D may be TRBD1 (5 bases). The germline V gene has CDR1 MNHEY and CDR2 SVGAGI. The CDR3 consists of 14 residues. V lost 7 bases and J 2 bases, leaving 15 bases between the germline ends. The CDR3 sequence is CASKRQTGPYEQYF. The CDR3 nucleotides read TGTGCCAGCAAAAGACAGACTGGGCCCTACGAGCAGTACTTC.

This clonotype was counted only a few times. The chain carries TRBV28 and TRBJ2-7; 8 nucleotides match TRBD1. The J segment lost 4 bases and the V segment lost 3 bases, leaving 11 bases of the junction unmatched. Germline values: CDR1 MDHEN, CDR2 SYDVKM. There are 16 residues in the CDR3. In DNA, the CDR3 is TGTGCCAGCAGTTTCGGTAGTCGGACAGGGCATTACGAGCAGTACGTC. Protein product: CASSFGSRTGHYEQYV.

The chain links TRBV7-2 to TRBJ2-3; 9 nucleotides align to TRBD2. The CDR3 runs 15 residues. The V segment lost 5 bases and the J segment 3 bases; nucleotides outside the gene matches: 6. Germline V gene lookup returns CDR1 SGHTA and CDR2 FQGNSA. The CDR3 here is CASSPLAGLTDTQYF. Written as DNA, the CDR3 is TGTGCCAGCAGCCCCCTAGCGGGGTTGACAGATACGCAGTATTTT.

This clonotype was counted between two and nine times. The V gene is TRBV30, the J gene TRBJ2-2; 7 bases match TRBD1. The germline gives CDR1 GTSNPN, CDR2 SVGIG (reference sequence). The CDR3 loop spans 12 amino acids. V was pared by 8 bases and J by 0 bases, with 0 bases of the junction left unmatched. The CDR3 bases are TGTGCCAGGGGGCCGAACACCGGGGAGCTGTTTTTT. Its protein is CARGPNTGELFF.

The chain employs TRBV20-1 and TRBJ2-1, with unresolved D. V was trimmed by 6 bases and J by 6 bases, leaving 6 bases between them. This CDR3 spans 10 amino acids. CDR1 is DFQATT, CDR2 SNEGSKA, per germline (reference sequence). The CDR3 nucleotides read TGCAGTGCGGGAAGCAATGAGCAGTTCTTC. As protein: CSAGSNEQFF.

This clonotype was detected only a few times. The genes are TRBV6-5 and TRBJ2-1; no clear D gene. Looked up from germline, CDR1 is MNHEY and CDR2 is SVGAGI. This CDR3 has 15 residues. V was shortened by 8 bases and J by 6 bases, with 20 bases between the two germline ends. CDR3: CASQPDRLLGNEQFF. The DNA for the CDR3 is TGTGCCAGCCAGCCCGATAGACTCCTGGGCAATGAGCAGTTCTTC.

This clonotype was recorded many times. The rearrangement links TRBV24-1 to TRBJ2-5; either TRBD1 or TRBD2 may supply D (5 bases each). The CDR3 length is 15 residues. The germline CDR1 and CDR2 sequences are KGHDR and SFDVKD. The germline V and J ends were trimmed by 1 base and 5 bases, with 13 bases remaining between them. The CDR3 region is CATSDFRSGDETQYF. The CDR3 coding sequence is TGTGCCACCAGTGATTTTCGTTCCGGGGACGAGACCCAGTACTTC.

This chain joins TRBV12-3 or TRBV12-4 and TRBJ2-3; D gene unclear. V was pared by 3 bases and J by 1 base, with 11 bases between. CDR3 length: 15 amino acids. CDR3 sequence reads: CASSFETTGTDTQYF. The CDR3 DNA reads TGTGCCAGCAGTTTCGAGACAACCGGCACAGATACGCAGTATTTT.

This clonotype has more than one count but fewer than ten. The chain recombines TRBV7-9 with TRBJ2-7; the D is unclear. V was cut by 4 bases and J by 6 bases, with 13 bases left in between. There are 13 residues in the CDR3. CDR1 and CDR2 from the germline V gene are SEHNR and FQNEAQ (reference sequence). The chain's CDR3 is CASSSGLAVEQYV. CDR3 in DNA: TGTGCCAGCAGCTCGGGCCTGGCAGTCGAGCAGTACGTC.

The rearrangement uses TRBV5-6 and TRBJ1-2; TRBD1 matches 7 bases. Germline trimming cut 5 bases from V and 4 bases from J; bases unmatched to any gene: 5. CDR3 length equals 13 residues. CDR1 SGHDT and CDR2 YYEEEE come from the germline V gene. The CDR3, as DNA: TGTGCCAGCAGGGAACAGGGGTTCTATGGCTACACCTTC. Translated: CASREQGFYGYTF.

V usage is TRBV28 and J usage is TRBJ2-3; possibly TRBD1 or TRBD2 for D (5 bases each). Germline V gives CDR1 MDHEN, CDR2 SYDVKM. Trimming removed 6 bases at V and 2 bases at J, with 9 bases between. CDR3 length: 13 amino acids. CDR3: CASRLGTTDTQYF. Written as DNA, the CDR3 is TGTGCCAGCAGACTGGGGACCACAGATACGCAGTATTTT.

This clonotype has at least ten counts. The chain combines TRBV4-1 with TRBJ2-5; maybe TRBD2 (5 bases). V was cut by 4 bases and J by 5 bases, with 11 bases left in between. The CDR3 has 13 amino acids. Germline-derived CDR1 and CDR2 are MGHRA and YSYEKL. In DNA form, the CDR3 reads TGCGCCAGCAGCCTACTCCGAGGGGAGACCCAGTACTTC. Its protein product is CASSLLRGETQYF.

The chain recombines TRBV5-1 with TRBJ1-1; tentatively, D is TRBD1 (5 bases). V was clipped by 5 bases and J by 9 bases, with 17 bases between them. Germline V lookup: CDR1 SGHRS, CDR2 YFSETQ. CDR3 length: 13 amino acids. The DNA for the CDR3 is TGCGCCAGCAGAGTCGGGGCCACTGGGAAAGCTTTCTTT. Translating gives CASRVGATGKAFF.

This clonotype was picked up a small number of times. The chain carries TRBV4-1 and TRBJ2-2; 8 nucleotides match TRBD2. This CDR3 is built from 16 residues. Germline CDR1 and CDR2: MGHRA and YSYEKL. J was trimmed by 5 bases and V by 3 bases; bases with no gene match: 8. The CDR3, as DNA: TGCGCCAGCAGCCAGACCGGGACTAGTAAAACCGGGGAGCTGTTTTTT. Protein: CASSQTGTSKTGELFF.

This clonotype came up a few times. The chain carries TRBV27 and TRBJ2-3; D is undetermined. The CDR3 totals 12 residues. Germline V gives CDR1 MNHEY, CDR2 SMNVEV (reference sequence). V lost 5 bases and J lost 5, with 8 bases in between. The CDR3 region is CASSKNGDTQYF. Here the CDR3 DNA reads TGTGCCAGCAGTAAAAACGGAGATACGCAGTATTTT.

The chain couples TRBV3-1 to TRBJ2-7; D is perhaps TRBD1 (6 bases). The V end was cut by 0 bases, the J end by 5 bases, with 8 bases between. The CDR3 runs to 13 residues. In germline, CDR1 is LGHDT, CDR2 YNNKEL (reference sequence). The CDR3: CASSQEGGDEQYV. CDR3 coding DNA: TGTGCCAGCAGCCAAGAAGGGGGAGACGAGCAGTACGTC.

The rearrangement uses TRBV7-9 and TRBJ2-5; D is unresolved. Per the germline V gene, CDR1 is SEHNR and CDR2 is FQNEAQ (reference sequence). The CDR3 is made up of 14 amino acids. V was trimmed by 0 bases and J by 0 bases, leaving 5 bases between them. The CDR3 sequence is CASSLASDQETQYF. The CDR3, as DNA: TGTGCCAGCAGCTTAGCGAGCGACCAAGAGACCCAGTACTTC.

This clonotype was recorded a few times. This chain joins TRBV7-2 and TRBJ1-1; D call uncertain. Germline V CDR1 and CDR2: SGHTA, FQGNSA. This CDR3 comprises 13 residues. Deletions cut 6 bases from V and 2 bases from J, with 10 bases between. The CDR3 sequence: CASSAWGNTEAFF. CDR3 nucleotides: TGTGCCAGCAGTGCGTGGGGAAACACTGAAGCTTTCTTT.

The chain couples TRBV6-6 to TRBJ1-5; D is undetermined. Germline V gene sequence: CDR1 MNHNY, CDR2 SVGAGI (reference sequence). This CDR3 region has 15 residues. V was shortened by 5 bases and J by 5 bases, with 16 bases between the two germline ends. The CDR3 DNA reads TGTGCCAGCAGTAGAGACACGATGGACGATCAGCCCCAGCATTTT. This translates into CASSRDTMDDQPQHF.